This T cell receptor beta chain was captured in a study of cytomegalovirus exposure and HLA in healthy donors. Study-wide context: Ancestry clustering placed 70% to 85% of roughly 410 genotyped donors in the Caucasian-associated cluster.

PCR amplification relied on 60 Vbeta primers (plus 13 Jbeta primers). Clones were sequenced by immunoSEQ multiplex PCR, and TCRdb holds only the in-frame ones, with some missing. The sample lists 150,000 to 200,000 clones; 65% to 80% were seen once. Germline V gene lookup returns CDR1 GTSNPN and CDR2 SVGIG (reference sequence). The CDR3 contains 11 residues. V gave up 1 base and J gave up 6 bases, with 6 bases separating them. Sequences were obtained from PBMCs. The genes are TRBV30 and TRBJ1-2; no reliable D call. This TCR came from a woman aged 25 to 39 in good health and CMV-seronegative. The CDR3 loop reads CAWSGGNGYTF. As DNA, the CDR3 is TGTGCCTGGAGTGGAGGGAATGGCTACACCTTC.